The 3 T cell receptor beta chains below all came from one sample that was sequenced in a study of OX40 agonist ivuxolimab in advanced cancers. Sequenced by immunoSEQ multiplex PCR; TCRdb stores in-frame clones only, minus some. The data show 75,000 to 100,000 clones, with 90% to 95% seen just once and around 0.86% held by the top ten. The sequenced sample was CD4+ or CD8+ T cells sorted from blood, obtained in a trial of the OX40 agonist ivuxolimab. All receptors come from an adult with an advanced solid tumor such as melanoma, head and neck, liver or kidney cancer.

The rearrangement links TRBV11-2 to TRBJ2-7, with no clear D. Deletions cut 6 bases from V and 5 bases from J, with 14 bases between. Germline V lookup: CDR1 SGHAT, CDR2 FQNNGV. The CDR3 covers 13 residues. The DNA of the CDR3 is TGTGCCAGCAGTACTCTCTGGGTCCACGAGCAGTACTTC. Amino acids: CASSTLWVHEQYF. The whole variable domain, filled in from reference TRBV11-2 and TRBJ2-7, reads EAGVAQSPRYKIIEKRQSVAFWCNPISGHATLYWYQQILGQGPKLLIQFQNNGVVDDSQLPKDRFSAERLKGVDSTLKIQPAKLEDSAVYLCASSTLWVHEQYFGPGTRLTVT.

V is TRBV21-1 and J is TRBJ2-7. TRBV21-1 is reported as a pseudogene. The CDR3 is 16 residues long. CDR3 in DNA: TGTGCCAGCAGCAAAGTGGGGACCGAGAATACCTACGAGCAGTACTTC. Amino acid sequence: CASSKVGTENTYEQYF.

In this sample, this clone turned up a few times. The chain carries TRBV6-6 and TRBJ1-5, with TRBD1 matching over 11 bases. The junction had 10 bases not matched to a gene; V was cut back by 6 bases and J by 6 bases. Germline CDR1 and CDR2: MNHNY and SVGAGI (reference sequence). This CDR3 has 16 residues. CDR3 sequence reads: CASSPGQGAWSQPQHF. DNA of the CDR3: TGTGCCAGCAGCCCAGGACAGGGGGCCTGGAGTCAGCCCCAGCATTTT.